The T cell receptor (beta chain) described here comes from a study of T cell responses to AZD1222 COVID-19 vaccine. Turning to the study itself: Combined were second doses at about 4 or about 12 weeks.

Measured with immunoSEQ multiplex PCR; TCRdb has only the in-frame clones, and not every one. The sample records roughly 150,000 clones, over 75% being singletons. J gave up 2 bases and V 0 bases, and 5 bases lay outside the gene matches. The CDR3 totals 15 residues. Germline values: CDR1 SGDLS, CDR2 YYNGEE. The starting material was peripheral blood, obtained on day 0 of AZD1222 vaccination. This receptor was obtained from an adult in good health. The rearrangement joins TRBV9 to TRBJ2-7, with 7 bases identical to TRBD2. The DNA of the CDR3 is TGTGCCAGCAGCGTAGGGGGAGGGAGGGCCTACGAGCAGTACTTC. Encoded protein: CASSVGGGRAYEQYF.